This T cell receptor (beta chain) was retrieved from a study of cytomegalovirus exposure and HLA in healthy donors. The study, taken as a whole, reports: The authors listed approximately 160 TCR beta chains as cytomegalovirus-associated. As a later analysis revealed, the rate of TCR association differed by HLA locus, with DRB1 most and HLA-C fewest.

Primers for the PCR totalled 60 Vbeta and 13 Jbeta. Authors' analysis steps: Among the unique TCR beta chains that a later analysis counted, about 85 million in all, some 10 million were shared. Here immunoSEQ multiplex PCR was the method, and the copy in TCRdb shows in-frame clones only, minus some. The V and J calls and clone size were taken over from that table, and D and trimming were inferred from the DNA. The sample has 150,000 to 200,000 clones, around four fifths seen once. Comment on this clone: No antigen is known for it.

The sequenced sample consisted of PBMCs. The TCR comes from a woman between 18 and 29 years old in good health and CMV-seronegative.

The CDR3 DNA reads TGTGCCAGCAGTGAAGTTGGCAAATTTGAAGCTTTCTTT. Translated, it gives CASSEVGKFEAFF. The rearrangement uses TRBV6-1 and TRBJ1-1; no clear D gene. From germline, CDR1 is MNHNS and CDR2 SASEGT. Trimming stripped 1 base from V and 7 bases from J, with 10 bases between. The CDR3 runs 13 residues.